A single sample gave rise to the 30 T cell receptor beta chains below, sequenced in a study of cytomegalovirus exposure and HLA in healthy donors. The PCR ran on 60 Vbeta and 13 Jbeta primers. TCRdb keeps only in-frame clones here, not all; method: immunoSEQ multiplex PCR. The sample consists of some 200,000 clones, over 80% of them appearing once. The sample taken for sequencing was PBMCs. These receptors were taken from a boy aged 2 to 10 in good health and CMV-seronegative.

A word on this clone: A read error may produce the germline difference seen at one junction end. J is TRBJ1-1 and V is TRBV7-7; possibly TRBD1 for D (6 bases). The CDR3 runs to 17 residues. Germline CDR1 is SSHAT and CDR2 is FNYEAQ (reference sequence). The CDR3 bases are TGTGCTAGCAGCCCGCCGGGACACCAATCGGTGAACACTGAAGCTTTCTTT. Protein sequence: CASSPPGHQSVNTEAFF.

The chain is built from TRBV6-1 and TRBJ1-3; no clear D gene. Looked up from germline, CDR1 is MNHNS and CDR2 is SASEGT. The CDR3 is 14 residues long. V lost 5 bases, J lost 2 bases, and 10 bases lay in between. CDR3 DNA: TGTGCCAGCAGTAACGCGGCTACTGGAAACACCATATATTTT. Its protein is CASSNAATGNTIYF.

This chain uses TRBV19 with TRBJ2-2, with 8 bases that match TRBD1. From germline, CDR1 is LNHDA and CDR2 SQIVND (reference sequence). This CDR3 has 14 amino acids. V shed 4 bases and J 4 bases; nucleotides not matched to a gene: 2. The chain's CDR3 is CASSTDRGTGELFF. The CDR3 coding sequence is TGTGCCAGTAGTACAGACAGGGGCACCGGGGAGCTGTTTTTT.

The chain has TRBV18 and TRBJ2-1; 15 bases match TRBD2. V gave up 3 bases and J gave up 9 bases; unmatched junction bases: 0. Germline V lookup: CDR1 KGHSH, CDR2 LQKENI. The CDR3 length is 14 residues. In DNA, the CDR3 is TGTGCCAGCTCACCGGGACTAGCGGGAGGTGAGCAGTTCTTC. Its protein is CASSPGLAGGEQFF.

The V gene is TRBV30, the J gene TRBJ1-5, with a possible D match to TRBD1 (5 bases). Germline CDR1 and CDR2: GTSNPN and SVGIG (reference sequence). Between the trimmed V and J ends, which lost 0 bases and 0 bases, there was a span of 9 bases. This CDR3 is 15 amino acids long. Here the CDR3 DNA reads TGTGCCTGGAGTGTAGGGGCTAGTAGCAATCAGCCCCAGCATTTT. Residues: CAWSVGASSNQPQHF.

This clone came up once. V usage is TRBV6-5 and J usage is TRBJ2-5, with 8 bases matching TRBD2. The end of the DNA aligns better with TRBJ2-7, so the J call may be wrong. Per the germline V gene, CDR1 is MNHEY and CDR2 is SVGAGI. The CDR3 sequence is 14 residues long. CDR3 in DNA: TGTGCCAGCAGCCCACTAGCGGATGCCTACGAGCAGTACTTC. Translated: CASSPLADAYEQYF.

The chain combines TRBV18 with TRBJ1-1, with 9 nucleotides matching TRBD1. Trimming cost V 1 base and J 5 bases; bases outside gene matches: 8. In germline, CDR1 is KGHSH, CDR2 LQKENI. The CDR3 totals 16 residues. The CDR3 spells CASSPRPDRGETEAFF. The CDR3 nucleotides are TGTGCCAGCTCACCACGACCCGACAGGGGGGAGACTGAAGCTTTCTTT.

The chain uses TRBV2 and TRBJ2-7, with unresolved D. Between the trimmed V and J ends, which lost 5 bases and 7 bases, there was a span of 9 bases. This CDR3 has 11 residues. Germline V gives CDR1 SNHLY, CDR2 FYNNEI. This chain's CDR3 is CASSFSREQYF. The CDR3 nucleotides are TGTGCCAGCAGTTTCTCACGGGAGCAGTACTTC. The full variable domain, completed using reference TRBV2 and TRBJ2-7, is EPEVTQTPSHQVTQMGQEVILRCVPISNHLYFYWYRQILGQKVEFLVSFYNNEISEKSEIFDDQFSVERPDGSNFTLKIRSTKLEDSAMYFCASSFSREQYFGPGTRLTVT.

V gene TRBV6-5 combines with J gene TRBJ1-1; D is uncertain. This CDR3 is built from 13 residues. In germline, CDR1 is MNHEY, CDR2 SVGAGI. The V end was cut by 0 bases, the J end by 3 bases, with 5 bases between. Written as DNA, the CDR3 is TGTGCCAGCAGTTACTCCACTTACACTGAAGCTTTCTTT. Its translation is CASSYSTYTEAFF.

This chain joins TRBV12-5 and TRBJ1-4; 8 nucleotides match TRBD1. The CDR3 has 14 residues. V shed 7 bases, J shed 7 bases, and the junction held 8 bases outside the gene matches. Per germline, CDR1 LGHNT and CDR2 FRNRAP. CDR3 in DNA: TGTGCTAGTGCCACTGGACAGGGAGGTGAAAAACTGTTTTTT. Translating gives CASATGQGGEKLFF.

The V gene is TRBV30, the J gene TRBJ2-1, with unresolved D. Trimming removed 2 bases at V and 3 bases at J, with 5 bases between. This CDR3 region has 12 residues. The germline CDR1 and CDR2 sequences are GTSNPN and SVGIG (reference sequence). The CDR3: CAWSLDYNEQFF. The CDR3 region has the DNA TGTGCCTGGAGTCTAGACTACAATGAGCAGTTCTTC.

The V call is TRBV29-1, the J call TRBJ2-3; D is ambiguous. Germline V gene data show CDR1 as SQVTM and CDR2 as ANQGSEA. The CDR3 loop spans 11 amino acids. V was cut by 6 bases and J by 3 bases, with 7 bases left in between. CDR3 sequence reads: CSVDSTDTQYF. The DNA of the CDR3 is TGCAGCGTCGACTCGACAGATACGCAGTATTTT.

The chain uses TRBV5-1 and TRBJ2-2; D gene uncertain. V lost 0 bases and J 0 bases, leaving 6 bases between the germline ends. Per the germline V gene, CDR1 is SGHRS and CDR2 is YFSETQ. The CDR3 sequence is 15 residues long. The DNA for the CDR3 is TGCGCCAGCAGCTTGGTAGCAGCGAACACCGGGGAGCTGTTTTTT. This codes for CASSLVAANTGELFF.

The chain uses TRBV29-1 and TRBJ1-2; 11 bases align to TRBD1. The CDR3 is 14 amino acids. Trimming took 4 bases from V and 6 from J; bases not matched to a gene: 7. Per germline, CDR1 SQVTM and CDR2 ANQGSEA. Here the CDR3 reads CSVGPDRGQDGYTF. In nucleotides, the CDR3 is TGCAGCGTTGGCCCGGACAGGGGGCAGGATGGCTACACCTTC. Drawing the rest from reference TRBV29-1 and TRBJ1-2, the complete variable domain is SAVISQKPSRDICQRGTSLTIQCQVDSQVTMMFWYRQQPGQSLTLIATANQGSEATYESGFVIDKFPISRPNLTFSTLTVSNMSPEDSSIYLCSVGPDRGQDGYTFGSGTRLTVV.

In its sample, this clone was seen a few times. V and J are TRBV6-4 and TRBJ2-2; D is ambiguous. V dropped 6 bases and J dropped 3 bases, with 8 bases sitting between them. Looked up from germline, CDR1 is MRHNA and CDR2 is SNTAGT. This CDR3 comprises 13 residues. CDR3 bases: TGTGCCAGCAGCGGTTTGGACACCGGGGAGCTGTTTTTT. This sequence encodes CASSGLDTGELFF.

J is TRBJ2-2 and V is TRBV2; 8 nucleotides line up with TRBD1. CDR3 size: 15 residues. The germline CDR1 and CDR2 sequences are SNHLY and FYNNEI. With V trimmed by 5 bases and J by 0 bases, 2 bases remained unmatched. In nucleotides, the CDR3 is TGTGCCAGCAGTCAGGACAGGGCGAACACCGGGGAGCTGTTTTTT. Its translation is CASSQDRANTGELFF. Together with reference TRBV2 and TRBJ2-2, the CDR3 gives the full variable domain: EPEVTQTPSHQVTQMGQEVILRCVPISNHLYFYWYRQILGQKVEFLVSFYNNEISEKSEIFDDQFSVERPDGSNFTLKIRSTKLEDSAMYFCASSQDRANTGELFFGEGSRLTVL.

V usage is TRBV5-1 and J usage is TRBJ1-1; 7 nucleotides align to TRBD1. CDR1 is SGHRS, CDR2 YFSETQ, per germline. V lost 4 bases, J lost 7 bases, and 10 bases stayed unmatched. The CDR3 has 14 residues. The CDR3 bases are TGCGCCAGCAGCCCGCGACAGGGACCCGTTGAAGCTTTCTTT. This translates into CASSPRQGPVEAFF.

This sequence joins TRBV5-6 and TRBJ2-6, with D uncertain. Germline CDR1 and CDR2: SGHDT and YYEEEE. V lost 4 bases to trimming and J lost 3 bases, with 5 bases between them. CDR3 size: 13 residues. The CDR3 region is CASSRGGANVLTF. Here the CDR3 DNA reads TGTGCCAGCAGCCGCGGTGGGGCCAACGTCCTGACTTTC.

The genes are TRBV5-1 and TRBJ2-5, with D perhaps TRBD2 (6 bases). TRBJ2-7 matches the DNA end more closely, so the J call is doubtful. Germline V gene lookup returns CDR1 SGHRS and CDR2 YFSETQ. The CDR3 has 18 amino acids. CDR3 amino acids: CASSLLRGLREKGYEQYF. CDR3 nucleotides: TGCGCCAGCAGCTTGCTCAGAGGCCTACGGGAGAAGGGCTACGAGCAGTACTTC.

This sequence joins TRBV4-2 and TRBJ2-3; 15 bases agree with TRBD2. J was trimmed by 3 bases and V by 5 bases; bases with no gene match: 6. CDR1 and CDR2 (germline): LGHNA, YNFKEQ. This CDR3 comprises 17 residues. The CDR3 sequence: CASSLGLAGGSTDTQYF. CDR3 DNA: TGTGCCAGCAGCTTGGGACTAGCGGGGGGCTCAACAGATACGCAGTATTTT.

The chain is built from TRBV11-2 and TRBJ2-1, with 7 bases identical to TRBD2. Germline V gene lookup returns CDR1 SGHAT and CDR2 FQNNGV. The CDR3 spans 13 residues. V was pared by 6 bases and J by 5 bases, with 4 bases of the junction left unmatched. The DNA for the CDR3 is TGTGCCAGCAGTTCGGGAGGCAACAATGAGCAGTTCTTC. Encoded protein: CASSSGGNNEQFF.

This clone was observed a handful of times. The chain's CDR3 is CAISKTGDSNTEAFF. CDR3 DNA: TGTGCCATCAGCAAGACAGGGGACTCGAACACTGAAGCTTTCTTT. This chain joins TRBV10-3 and TRBJ1-1, with TRBD1 matching 8 bases. V was clipped by 6 bases and J by 1 base; unmatched bases: 7. Germline CDR1 and CDR2: ENHRY and SYGVKD. There are 15 residues in the CDR3.

This chain connects TRBV4-1 to TRBJ2-7; 7 nucleotides line up with TRBD1. The CDR3 is 17 amino acids. The junction had 12 bases not matched to a gene; V was cut back by 4 bases and J by 0 bases. The germline V gene has CDR1 MGHRA and CDR2 YSYEKL. The CDR3 sequence is CASSRRLGTDSSYEQYF. CDR3 nucleotide sequence: TGCGCCAGCAGCCGCCGGCTGGGGACAGACAGCTCCTACGAGCAGTACTTC.

This chain links TRBV28 with TRBJ2-1; 7 nucleotides line up with TRBD1. Trimming at V came to 4 bases and at J to 1 base, leaving 13 bases not matched to a gene. The CDR3 runs 18 residues. Germline-derived CDR1 and CDR2 are MDHEN and SYDVKM. In DNA form, the CDR3 reads TGTGCCAGCAGTTCGTCGTTAGACAGGGTGGCATCCTACAATGAGCAGTTCTTC. It yields the protein CASSSSLDRVASYNEQFF.

The chain is built from TRBV5-8 and TRBJ1-2; no clear D. The CDR3 extends over 10 amino acids. Germline V gene data show CDR1 as SGHTS and CDR2 as YDEGEE. The V gene lost 2 bases and the J gene lost 8 bases, with 4 bases spanning the gap. The CDR3 protein is CASSFLGYTF. DNA of the CDR3: TGTGCCAGCAGCTTTTTAGGCTACACCTTC.

The chain couples TRBV29-1 to TRBJ1-1; D perhaps matches TRBD1 (5 bases). The CDR3 covers 13 residues. Per the germline V gene, CDR1 is SQVTM and CDR2 is ANQGSEA. V lost 4 bases and J lost 4, with 13 bases in between. Here the CDR3 DNA reads TGCAGCGTTGTAAAAGGGGATGGCACTGAAGCTTTCTTT. It specifies CSVVKGDGTEAFF.

This chain joins TRBV29-1 and TRBJ2-7; 9 positions agree with TRBD1. The length of the CDR3 is 12 residues. In germline, CDR1 is SQVTM, CDR2 ANQGSEA. With 6 bases clipped from V and 7 bases from J, the junction kept 7 bases outside the gene matches. This CDR3 is CSVGTGGREQYF. CDR3 coding DNA: TGCAGCGTCGGTACAGGGGGCAGGGAGCAGTACTTC.

In the case of this clone: This CDR3 is missing its conserved last phenylalanine or tryptophan, likely due to a read error. The chain carries TRBV5-4 and TRBJ1-2, with 12 bases lining up with TRBD1. V lost 4 bases and J lost 4; bases outside the gene matches: 11. Per germline, CDR1 SGHNT and CDR2 YYREEE (reference sequence). This CDR3 contains 17 residues. CDR3 loop: CASSPAGQGARVYGYTV. The CDR3 bases are TGTGCCAGCAGCCCGGCGGGACAGGGGGCGCGGGTCTATGGCTACACCGTC.

In this sample, this clone turned up once. The V and J genes are TRBV29-1 and TRBJ1-1; TRBD1 agrees at 7 bases. The germline gives CDR1 SQVTM, CDR2 ANQGSEA. The CDR3 covers 15 residues. V lost 6 bases and J lost 8; bases outside the gene matches: 18. The DNA for the CDR3 is TGCAGCGTACTTCCCCTCGACAGGGACTTTAGGGAAGCTTTCTTT. Its translation: CSVLPLDRDFREAFF.

The chain couples TRBV7-2 to TRBJ2-5; 9 nucleotides match TRBD1. Per germline, CDR1 SGHTA and CDR2 FQGNSA. This CDR3 region has 14 residues. Trimming at V came to 5 bases and at J to 5 bases, leaving 6 bases not matched to a gene. The CDR3 loop is CASSQLGQGETQYF. DNA for the CDR3: TGTGCCAGCAGCCAACTCGGACAGGGGGAGACCCAGTACTTC.